This T cell receptor (beta chain) was recorded in a study of cytomegalovirus exposure and HLA in healthy donors. Broader study findings: The listing of fewer than 200 TCR beta chains classed them as cytomegalovirus-associated. V- and J-gene trimming in TCR beta was tied to a missense DCLRE1C variant by an analysis performed later. A later analysis reportedly found fewer N-insertions in an Asian-associated ancestry cluster than the approximately 670-donor mean. A later analysis found TCR association rates differed by HLA locus, highest for DRB1 and lowest for HLA-C.

Comments on this clone: Its specificity is unknown.

The PCR employed 60 Vbeta primers together with 13 Jbeta primers. Assay: immunoSEQ multiplex PCR; the TCRdb copy retains only in-frame clones and omits some. The sample contains tens of thousands of clones, around 74% of which appear only once. V lost 0 bases and J lost 1, with 13 bases in between. CDR3 length equals 16 residues. CDR1 and CDR2 (germline): SGHRS, YFSETQ. This chain links TRBV5-1 with TRBJ1-1; D uncertain. Input material: PBMCs. The origin of this receptor is a male donor in good health and CMV-seropositive. The CDR3 reads CASSLVLGRTNTEAFF. In DNA, the CDR3 is TGCGCCAGCAGCTTGGTACTAGGCAGAACGAACACTGAAGCTTTCTTT.